Below, 5 T cell receptor beta chains from the same sample are listed, as sequenced in a study of blood T cell repertoires in COVID-19. Clones were read by immunoSEQ multiplex PCR, and TCRdb kept only the in-frame ones, dropping some. The repertoire holds about 200,000 clones, with 88% as singletons. The specimen was peripheral blood. The receptors shown here come from a man aged 18 to 30 with active or convalescent COVID-19.

The DNA of the CDR3 is TGTGCCTGGGCACCCAGGACAGCGGGACTAGCGGGAGCTCCCGGGGAGCTGTTTTTT. This gives the protein CAWAPRTAGLAGAPGELFF. The chain recombines TRBV30 with TRBJ2-2; 14 bases align to TRBD2. There are 19 residues in the CDR3. Germline assignment: CDR1 GTSNPN and CDR2 SVGIG (reference sequence). Trimming at V came to 5 bases and at J to 6 bases, leaving 17 bases not matched to a gene.

The rearrangement uses TRBV27 and TRBJ2-6, with D uncertain. This CDR3 spans 16 amino acids. Trimming removed 3 bases from V and 1 base from J, with 10 bases in between. Germline V gives CDR1 MNHEY, CDR2 SMNVEV (reference sequence). This CDR3 reads CASSFLLASGANVLTF. The CDR3 coding sequence is TGTGCCAGCAGTTTTCTTTTGGCTTCTGGGGCCAACGTCCTGACTTTC.

This sequence joins TRBV5-4 and TRBJ2-1, with D possibly matching TRBD2 (6 bases). V shed 5 bases and J shed 2 bases, with 14 bases lying between them. The CDR3 covers 15 residues. Looked up from germline, CDR1 is SGHNT and CDR2 is YYREEE (reference sequence). CDR3 nucleotides: TGTGCCAGCAGGCCGGAGGGCGGGGCCTACAATGAGCAGTTCTTC. Translation: CASRPEGGAYNEQFF.

In this sample, this clone turned up once. The V and J genes are TRBV7-8 and TRBJ1-1, with TRBD1 matching 8 bases. Unmatched junction bases numbered 5, after V lost 2 bases and J lost 3 bases. Germline values: CDR1 SGHVS, CDR2 FQNEAQ. The CDR3 loop spans 15 amino acids. DNA of the CDR3: TGTGCCAGCAGCTTAATTCAGGGGGCTTACACTGAAGCTTTCTTT. Its translation is CASSLIQGAYTEAFF. The full variable domain, in which reference TRBV7-8 and TRBJ1-1 provide the parts outside the CDR3, is GAGVSQSPRYKVAKRGQDVALRCDPISGHVSLFWYQQALGQGPEFLTYFQNEAQLDKSGLPSDRFFAERPEGSVSTLKIQRTQQEDSAVYLCASSLIQGAYTEAFFGQGTRLTVV.

The CDR3 DNA follows: TGTGCCACTACGGGGGGTAATCAGCCCCAGCATTTT. Translating gives CATTGGNQPQHF. The chain combines TRBV28 with TRBJ1-5; weak D call: TRBD1 (5 bases). The V end was cut by 10 bases, the J end by 4 bases, with 11 bases between. Per germline, CDR1 MDHEN and CDR2 SYDVKM. CDR3 length: 12 amino acids.